The clone carrying this T cell receptor (beta chain) was observed once. The data derive from a study of blood T cell repertoires in COVID-19. Overall study: Samples of COVID-19 (acute and convalescent) were obtained from the United States, Italy and Spain.

The CDR3 is 14 residues long. V shed 5 bases, J shed 6 bases, and the junction held 6 bases outside the gene matches. Germline V CDR1 and CDR2: SGHNT, YENEEA. Per the authors' pipeline: Estimated nucleated cell counts came from reference gene primer amplification. Only in-frame clones appear in the TCRdb table, and some are missing; sequencing was by immunoSEQ multiplex PCR. The DNA gave D and trimming, while V, J and clone size come from that table. The table shows 110,000 to 150,000 clones, with approximately 78% occurring only once. The TCR originated in a woman of 80 years or more with acute or convalescent COVID-19. The V call is TRBV11-3, the J call TRBJ2-2; TRBD1 aligns across 7 bases. The sequenced material came from peripheral blood. The CDR3 nucleotides are TGTGCCAGCAGCATAGGGGGCAAGCCCGGGGAGCTGTTTTTT. Amino acids: CASSIGGKPGELFF.